The 13 T cell receptor beta chains in this list originate from one sample, sequenced in a study of blood T cell repertoires in COVID-19. The repertoire was sequenced with immunoSEQ multiplex PCR; TCRdb's copy has only in-frame clones and lacks some. Altogether fewer than 150,000 clones are present, about 86% being singletons, with the ten largest covering about 18%. What was sequenced was peripheral blood. These TCRs come from a woman aged 45 to 65 who had recovered from COVID-19.

This clone was seen once. The chain has TRBV6-2 or TRBV6-3 and TRBJ2-5, with 8 bases matching TRBD2. V gave up 5 bases and J gave up 3 bases; unmatched junction bases: 8. Germline lookup yields CDR1 MNHEY and CDR2 SVGEGT. The length of the CDR3 is 15 residues. The CDR3 nucleotides read TGTGCCAGCAGTCCGCATGTTAGCGGGAAAGAGACCCAGTACTTC. The encoded protein is CASSPHVSGKETQYF.

This clone has a single count. V gene TRBV4-3 combines with J gene TRBJ2-1; a possible D gene is TRBD1 (5 bases). Trimming stripped 2 bases from V and 5 bases from J, with 19 bases between. Per the germline V gene, CDR1 is LGHNA and CDR2 is YSLEER. There are 17 residues in the CDR3. The CDR3 is CASSQQDRGAPHNEQFF. The CDR3 nucleotides read TGCGCCAGCAGCCAACAAGATAGGGGCGCCCCCCACAATGAGCAGTTCTTC.

This chain joins TRBV29-1 and TRBJ1-2; D gene ambiguous. The CDR3 contains 14 residues. The V and J ends lost 4 bases and 4 bases respectively, with 16 bases between them. CDR1 is SQVTM and CDR2 is ANQGSEA in the germline V gene. In DNA, the CDR3 is TGCAGCGTTGGCAACAAAGGAGTATTCTATGGCTACACCTTC. Encoded protein: CSVGNKGVFYGYTF.

The chain combines TRBV5-4 with TRBJ1-6; tentatively, D is TRBD1 (6 bases). Trimming removed 1 base from V and 7 bases from J, with 27 bases in between. The CDR3 loop spans 20 amino acids. Germline V gives CDR1 SGHNT, CDR2 YYREEE (reference sequence). CDR3 loop: CASSLIVDRRLVGLNSPLHF. CDR3 coding DNA: TGTGCCAGCAGCTTGATCGTCGACAGGAGGCTAGTCGGGTTGAATTCACCCCTCCACTTT.

This clone was observed many times. The DNA for the CDR3 is TGTGCCAGCAGTACGAGAGCGGACGGCAATGAGCAGTTCTTC. Amino acids: CASSTRADGNEQFF. The chain employs TRBV27 and TRBJ2-1; possible D gene TRBD2, 5 bases. The CDR3 length is 14 residues. Germline V lookup: CDR1 MNHEY, CDR2 SMNVEV (reference sequence). Trimming left V 5 bases short and J 6 bases short, with 14 bases between.

CDR3 sequence: CASSSVRTGGDQPQHF. The DNA for the CDR3 is TGTGCCAGCAGCTCCGTACGGACAGGGGGCGATCAGCCCCAGCATTTT. V gene TRBV7-9 combines with J gene TRBJ1-5; the match to TRBD1 covers 11 bases. CDR3 length: 16 residues. Losses at the gene ends were 4 bases for V and 5 bases for J; bases not matched to a gene: 7. CDR1 is SEHNR and CDR2 is FQNEAQ in the germline V gene (reference sequence).

This clone was seen a single time. The J gene is TRBJ2-7, the V gene TRBV7-2, with 9 nucleotides matching TRBD1. CDR3 length equals 14 residues. V dropped 4 bases and J dropped 4; count of bases not matched to a gene: 5. From germline, CDR1 is SGHTA and CDR2 FQGNSA. The CDR3 region is CASSSGQGPYEQYF. The CDR3 nucleotides read TGTGCCAGCAGCTCGGGACAGGGACCTTACGAGCAGTACTTC.

The chain recombines TRBV2 with TRBJ2-3; 9 nucleotides match TRBD2. The CDR3 sequence is 16 residues long. V trimming: 1 base; J trimming: 5 bases; junction bases outside the gene matches: 7. Germline values: CDR1 SNHLY, CDR2 FYNNEI. The CDR3 here is CASSEGGGGAEDTQYF. The CDR3, as DNA: TGTGCCAGCAGTGAAGGTGGCGGGGGGGCGGAAGATACGCAGTATTTT.

The chain is built from TRBV6-2 or TRBV6-3 and TRBJ2-7; D possibly corresponds to TRBD1 (6 bases). The CDR3 extends over 15 amino acids. Germline V CDR1 and CDR2: MNHEY, SVGEGT. V shed 0 bases and J shed 1 base, with 10 bases lying between them. The chain's CDR3 is CASSYSGTPSYEQYF. The CDR3 DNA reads as TGTGCCAGCAGTTACTCCGGGACACCTTCCTACGAGCAGTACTTC.

This sequence joins TRBV9 and TRBJ2-5; TRBD2 aligns across 13 bases. CDR3 length: 16 residues. V gave up 0 bases and J gave up 5 bases; unmatched junction bases: 4. Per the germline V gene, CDR1 is SGDLS and CDR2 is YYNGEE. CDR3 sequence reads: CASSVGLAGGVETQYF. CDR3 nucleotides: TGTGCCAGCAGCGTAGGACTAGCGGGGGGCGTCGAGACCCAGTACTTC.

This clone was picked up one time. This sequence joins TRBV7-9 and TRBJ1-2; perhaps TRBD1 as D (5 bases). Between the trimmed V and J ends, which lost 7 bases and 4 bases, there was a span of 16 bases. Germline-derived CDR1 and CDR2 are SEHNR and FQNEAQ (reference sequence). The CDR3 is 14 residues long. The CDR3 DNA reads as TGTGCCAGCACCCCTCCGACAGTTCTCTATGGCTACACCTTC. Translation gives CASTPPTVLYGYTF.

The chain employs TRBV19 and TRBJ1-1, with 7 nucleotides matching TRBD1. CDR1 is LNHDA and CDR2 is SQIVND in the germline V gene (reference sequence). This CDR3 comprises 12 residues. V shed 7 bases and J 3 bases; nucleotides not matched to a gene: 2. The CDR3 sequence is CASNRGDTEAFF. As DNA, the CDR3 is TGTGCCAGTAACAGGGGCGACACTGAAGCTTTCTTT. Full variable domain (missing parts from reference TRBV19 and TRBJ1-1): DGGITQSPKYLFRKEGQNVTLSCEQNLNHDAMYWYRQDPGQGLRLIYYSQIVNDFQKGDIAEGYSVSREKKESFPLTVTSAQKNPTAFYLCASNRGDTEAFFGQGTRLTVV.

The chain uses TRBV18 and TRBJ1-2; 8 bases agree with TRBD1. The CDR3 totals 14 residues. The V segment lost 3 bases and the J segment 7 bases; nucleotides outside the gene matches: 7. Germline V gene sequence: CDR1 KGHSH, CDR2 LQKENI. Here the CDR3 reads CASSPGTGVGGYTF. CDR3 coding DNA: TGTGCCAGCTCACCCGGGACAGGCGTGGGTGGCTACACCTTC.